One T cell receptor beta chain is described in this entry. These data originate in a study of OX40 agonist ivuxolimab in advanced cancers. As for the study in general: Patients received ivuxolimab, an intravenous treatment, every 2 weeks at 0.01 to 10 mg/kg.

Assay used: immunoSEQ multiplex PCR; TCRdb lists only in-frame clones, some missing. The sample gives some 90,000 clones, roughly nine tenths of which show up once; 3.4% is in the top ten. V dropped 0 bases and J dropped 3 bases, with 6 bases sitting between them. Germline lookup yields CDR1 LGHNA and CDR2 YSLEER. This CDR3 contains 13 residues. The sequences come from CD4+ or CD8+ T cells sorted from blood, collected in a trial of the OX40 agonist ivuxolimab. This clonotype originated in an adult with an advanced solid tumor such as melanoma, head and neck, liver or kidney cancer. The chain recombines TRBV4-3 with TRBJ2-7, with D possibly TRBD2 on 6 matching bases. The CDR3 bases are TGCGCCAGCAGCCAAGATAGCGGCTACGAGCAGTACTTC. Translation: CASSQDSGYEQYF.